This T cell receptor beta chain was sequenced in a study of shared clonotypes between healthy human individuals. The wider study: A few men and two women, aged 18 to 49, were donors. Overall study findings and caveats: Naive subsets typically showed greater estimated richness than memory subsets.

TCRdb's table, derived via immunoSEQ multiplex PCR, lists solely in-frame clones and lacks some. The sample holds some 2.1 million clones, 85% to 95% seen once. Notes on this clone: Its antigen is not known.

The CDR3 spans 16 residues. With V trimmed by 3 bases and J by 6 bases, 6 bases remained unmatched. Per germline, CDR1 SGHTA and CDR2 FQGNSA. Sequencing was carried out using naive CD4+ T cells sorted from blood. Subset specified: CD45RA+ positively selected. This chain uses TRBV7-2 with TRBJ2-1; 12 nucleotides line up with TRBD2. The TCR sequence derives from a young man in good health. In nucleotides, the CDR3 is TGTGCCAGCAGCTTCGACCTAGCGGGAGGGTCCAATGAGCAGTTCTTC. Translation: CASSFDLAGGSNEQFF.